The text below deals with one T cell receptor (beta chain). Reverse transcription of roughly 0.5 to 1 ug RNA used random hexamers. Coverage of TCR beta CDR3 amplification by immunoSEQ multiplex PCR extended to 54 Vbeta and 13 Jbeta. One entry per CDR3 protein, called by TCRdb with MiXCR from the immunoSEQ multiplex PCR reads. The top ten clones hold 0.085% to 0.1% of a sample with hundreds of thousands of distinct CDR3 sequences, 95% of them seen once. The multiple sclerosis control cohort comprised treatment-naive individuals presenting with stable or active relapsing-remitting disease. CDR3 length: 13 residues. Trimming left V 1 base short and J 5 bases short, with 12 bases between. Germline CDR1 and CDR2: GTSNPN and SVGIG (reference sequence). This entry comes from a study of CD8 T cells in Susac syndrome.

V gene TRBV30 combines with J gene TRBJ2-7, with D tentatively TRBD2 (5 bases). The TCR originated in a human donor with multiple sclerosis. The material sequenced was CD4+ T cells from PBMCs. CDR3 sequence: CAWSGGRINEQYF. The CDR3 nucleotides read TGTGCCTGGAGTGGTGGGAGAATCAACGAGCAGTACTTC.